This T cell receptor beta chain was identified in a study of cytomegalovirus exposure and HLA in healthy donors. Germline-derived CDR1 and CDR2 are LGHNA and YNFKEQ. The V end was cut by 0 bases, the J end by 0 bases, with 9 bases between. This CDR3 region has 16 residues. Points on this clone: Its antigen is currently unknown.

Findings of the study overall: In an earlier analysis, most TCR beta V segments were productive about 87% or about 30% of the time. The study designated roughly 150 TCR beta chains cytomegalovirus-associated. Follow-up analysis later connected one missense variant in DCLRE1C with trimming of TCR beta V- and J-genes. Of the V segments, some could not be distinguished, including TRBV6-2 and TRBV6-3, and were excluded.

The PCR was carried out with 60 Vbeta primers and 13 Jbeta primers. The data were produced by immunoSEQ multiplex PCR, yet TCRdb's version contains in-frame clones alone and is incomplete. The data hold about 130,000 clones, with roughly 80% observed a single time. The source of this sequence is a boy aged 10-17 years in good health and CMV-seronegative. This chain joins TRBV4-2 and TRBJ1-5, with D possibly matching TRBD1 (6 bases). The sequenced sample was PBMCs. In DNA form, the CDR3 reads TGTGCCAGCAGCCAAGAAGGGGGTTATAGCAATCAGCCCCAGCATTTT. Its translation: CASSQEGGYSNQPQHF.